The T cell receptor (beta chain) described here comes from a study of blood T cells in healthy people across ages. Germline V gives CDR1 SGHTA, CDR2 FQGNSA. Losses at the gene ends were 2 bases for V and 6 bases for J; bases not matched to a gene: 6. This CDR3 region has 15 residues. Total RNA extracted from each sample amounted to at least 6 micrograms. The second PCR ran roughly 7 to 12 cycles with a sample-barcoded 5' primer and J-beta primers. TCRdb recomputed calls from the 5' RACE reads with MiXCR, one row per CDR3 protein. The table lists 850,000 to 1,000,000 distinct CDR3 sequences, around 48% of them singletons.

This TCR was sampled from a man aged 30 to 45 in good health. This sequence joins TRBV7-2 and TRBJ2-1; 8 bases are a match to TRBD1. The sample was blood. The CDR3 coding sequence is TGTGCCAGCAGCTTATTCAGGGGGCAGGTCAATGAGCAGTTCTTC. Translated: CASSLFRGQVNEQFF.